These 2 T cell receptor beta chains came from one sample sequenced in a study of shared clonotypes between healthy human individuals. The table came from immunoSEQ multiplex PCR; TCRdb's copy has only in-frame clones and leaves some out. The sample holds about a million clones; 77% are singletons and the top ten take 0.7% to 0.95%. Source material: memory CD4+ T cells from PBMCs. Described subset: CD45RA-negative fraction. The receptor source for this set is a man aged 18 to 29 in good health. Some clones in this sample may be carry-over from other donors' samples.

The CDR3 DNA reads as TGTGCCATCAGTGGGGGGGATTACAATGAGCAGTTCTTC. It encodes CAISGGDYNEQFF. The V call is TRBV10-3, the J call TRBJ2-1, with TRBD2 as a possible D gene (6 bases). Germline lookup yields CDR1 ENHRY and CDR2 SYGVKD. V was clipped by 4 bases and J by 4 bases, with 8 bases between them. The CDR3 totals 13 residues.

The chain couples TRBV6-5 to TRBJ1-6; TRBD1 might be the D (5 bases). Germline V CDR1 and CDR2: MNHEY, SVGAGI. Trimming took off 2 bases at V and 3 bases at J, with 11 bases between the two ends. The CDR3 loop spans 16 amino acids. The CDR3 region is CASSYTQVLYNSPLHF. The CDR3 region has the DNA TGTGCCAGCAGTTACACACAGGTTCTCTATAATTCACCCCTCCACTTT.